A single sample is the source of the 10 T cell receptor beta chains below, sequenced in a study of T cells expressing NK-cell markers. TCRdb re-called the 5' RACE reads and shows each CDR3 protein once, DNA omitted. The repertoire table contains roughly 420,000 distinct CDR3 sequences. The sample consisted of blood T cells: a sorted CD56 or NKG2C T cell subset, CD4+ or CD8+ T cells, or bulk PBMC T cells (not recorded which). These receptor sequences come from a woman aged 18 to 75 in good health.

This rearrangement joins TRBV12-3 or TRBV12-4 to TRBJ2-5; with no DNA, the TCRdb D assignment of TRBD1 cannot be verified. The CDR3 loop spans 14 amino acids. The CDR3 protein is CASSPDRDRETQYF.

The chain carries TRBV20-1 and TRBJ2-1; TCRdb's D call, TRBD1, is unchecked because there is no DNA. CDR1 is DFQATT and CDR2 is SNEGSKA in the germline V gene (reference sequence). The CDR3 sequence is 15 residues long. The CDR3 reads CSARPGVAAYNEQFF.

The chain joins TRBV10-3 to TRBJ2-2. The CDR3 is 15 residues long. Germline values: CDR1 ENHRY, CDR2 SYGVKD. The chain's CDR3 is CAISESADLTGELFF.

This rearrangement joins TRBV20-1 to TRBJ2-1. The germline gives CDR1 DFQATT, CDR2 SNEGSKA (reference sequence). There are 14 residues in the CDR3. The CDR3 loop is CSATAGGSYNEQFF.

The chain carries TRBV12-3 or TRBV12-4 and TRBJ2-3; TCRdb calls TRBD1, which cannot be checked without DNA. The CDR3 length is 15 residues. CDR3 amino acids: CASRNRDTRGDTQYF.

The chain combines TRBV29-1 with TRBJ2-7. CDR1 is SQVTM and CDR2 is ANQGSEA in the germline V gene. The CDR3 has 14 amino acids. The chain's CDR3 is CSVETTLSSYEQYF.

The CDR3 protein is CASSSTVTYNEQFF. J is TRBJ2-1 and V is TRBV7-9; the TCRdb D gene call, TRBD1, has no DNA to confirm it. Germline CDR1 reads SEHNR; CDR2 reads FQNEAQ (reference sequence). The CDR3 is 14 residues long.

This sequence joins TRBV29-1 and TRBJ2-1; TCRdb's D call, TRBD2, is unchecked because there is no DNA. CDR1 and CDR2 (germline): SQVTM, ANQGSEA. This CDR3 has 16 amino acids. The CDR3 is CSVGGSSEALYNEQFF.

This chain joins TRBV25-1 and TRBJ2-1; TCRdb returns TRBD2, unconfirmable since there is no DNA. This CDR3 is 14 amino acids long. The germline V gene has CDR1 MGHDK and CDR2 SYGVNS. The CDR3 region is CASSILRDHNEQFF.

The V gene is TRBV4-2, the J gene TRBJ1-1; TCRdb's assignment of TRBD1 cannot be checked, as there is no DNA. This CDR3 is built from 16 residues. The germline CDR1 and CDR2 sequences are LGHNA and YNFKEQ. The CDR3 sequence is CASSLEPGQGNTEAFF.